What follows describes a single T cell receptor beta chain. Its antigen is unidentified. The CDR3 sequence is 19 residues long. J was trimmed by 4 bases and V by 0 bases; bases with no gene match: 13. CDR1 and CDR2 (germline): LGHNA, YSLEER. Both 60 Vbeta primers and 13 Jbeta primers went into the PCR. Using immunoSEQ multiplex PCR, the repertoire was profiled, and TCRdb retains in-frame clones only, with some absent. Found here are about 98,000 clones, about 74% of them singletons; the top ten hold 1.8%. The data belong to a study of cytomegalovirus exposure and HLA in healthy donors. Study-wide points: A later analysis reportedly identified an Asian-associated ancestry cluster as carrying fewer N-insertions than the roughly 670-donor mean.

The chain joins TRBV4-3 to TRBJ2-2; 8 nucleotides match TRBD2. Sequences were obtained from PBMCs. This receptor was obtained from a male donor in good health and CMV-seronegative. The CDR3 sequence is CASSQEPAGAGVRTGELFF. The CDR3 DNA sequence: TGCGCCAGCAGCCAAGAGCCGGCCGGAGCGGGAGTGCGCACCGGGGAGCTGTTTTTT.